This T cell receptor beta chain was profiled in a study of T-cell reconstitution after alpha-beta-depleted transplantation in children. Molecular barcoding with unique molecular identifiers was used for the TCRbeta library. One entry per CDR3 protein, called by TCRdb with MiXCR from the PCR reads. The sample lists 490,000 or so distinct CDR3 sequences; under 15% were seen once. Ten or more counts support this clonotype. CDR1 is SGHRS, CDR2 YFSETQ, per germline. The CDR3 is made up of 15 amino acids. The V gene end was trimmed by 4 bases and the J gene end by 3 bases; junction bases not matched to a gene: 6.

This receptor was taken from a human donor who donated a stem cell graft to a child with combined immunodeficiency. The sequencing here drew on PBMCs from the stem cell graft donor, taken from the stem cell graft. The genes are TRBV5-1 and TRBJ2-3; 9 bases line up with TRBD1. In nucleotides, the CDR3 is TGCGCCAGCAGCATACCGGGACAGGGAACAGATACGCAGTATTTT. Protein product: CASSIPGQGTDTQYF. The full variable domain, completed using reference TRBV5-1 and TRBJ2-3, is KAGVTQTPRYLIKTRGQQVTLSCSPISGHRSVSWYQQTPGQGLQFLFEYFSETQRNKGNFPGRFSGRQFSNSRSEMNVSTLELGDSALYLCASSIPGQGTDTQYFGPGTRLTVL.